This T cell receptor (beta chain) was captured by sequencing in a study of Ad26.COV2.S vaccination and SARS-CoV-2 variants. Overall study: Enrolled in COV1001, the donor was in the Ad26.COV2.S trial arm, which received the vaccine.

Concerning this clone: Its cognate antigen is unknown.

Indicated treatment: 19 received Ad26.COV2.S at low or high dose, single or two shots; about 5 received placebo; per-sample allocation not given. After the first vaccine or placebo injection, samples were drawn on day 63. Spike of the Wuhan-strain SARS-CoV-2 was expressed by an Ad26 vector, which formed the vaccine. The CDR3 is made up of 15 amino acids. CDR1 is LGHNA, CDR2 YNFKEQ, per germline. Trimming removed 5 bases from V and 2 bases from J, with 10 bases in between. TCRdb keeps only in-frame clones here, not all; method: immunoSEQ multiplex PCR. The profile shows roughly 320,000 clones, roughly 80% of them singletons. Broader study findings: Measurement of non-spike TCR breadth gave similar results in vaccine and placebo recipients. Recipients given vaccine exceeded placebo recipients in spike-specific TCR breadth.

The source is a person between 18 and 65 years old who received the Ad26.COV2.S COVID-19 vaccine or a placebo. The rearrangement links TRBV4-2 to TRBJ2-6; perhaps TRBD1 as D (6 bases). This specimen was peripheral blood, taken in a trial of Ad26.COV2.S vaccine versus placebo. CDR3 sequence reads: CASSVQGPGANVLTF. The CDR3 DNA is TGTGCCAGCAGCGTACAGGGACCTGGGGCCAACGTCCTGACTTTC.